The T cell receptor (beta chain) under discussion was sequenced for a study of PD-1 blockade in classical Hodgkin lymphoma. Whole-study context: Patients received nivolumab 3 mg/kg intravenously every 2 weeks.

Whole-study results and caveats: Newly diagnosed patients reportedly trailed healthy donors in baseline TCR diversity. CD4+ TCR diversity rose significantly by C4D1, and CD8+ TCR diversity did not. Newly diagnosed patients and complete responders had comparable diversity at baseline.

Exposure to brentuximab vedotin varied, and each patient had relapsed following autologous stem cell transplantation. A remark on this clone: What it binds is unknown.

Clones were sequenced by immunoSEQ multiplex PCR, and TCRdb holds only the in-frame ones, with some missing. The data hold 90,000 or so clones, with about 93% observed a single time. The sample here was peripheral blood mononuclear cells (PBMCs), taken before the second cycle of nivolumab. The TCR sequence derives from a human donor with classical Hodgkin lymphoma.

CDR3 DNA sequence: TGCGCCAGCAGCTTGGGAGTAGCGAACACCGGGGAGCTGTTTTTT. Protein: CASSLGVANTGELFF. V gene TRBV5-1 combines with J gene TRBJ2-2, with no clear D. In germline, CDR1 is SGHRS, CDR2 YFSETQ. V lost 0 bases and J 0 bases, leaving 6 bases between the germline ends. This CDR3 region has 15 residues. Together with reference TRBV5-1 and TRBJ2-2, the CDR3 gives the full variable domain: KAGVTQTPRYLIKTRGQQVTLSCSPISGHRSVSWYQQTPGQGLQFLFEYFSETQRNKGNFPGRFSGRQFSNSRSEMNVSTLELGDSALYLCASSLGVANTGELFFGEGSRLTVL.